This T cell receptor beta chain was identified during a study of T cells in Graves' hyperthyroidism and ophthalmopathy. Findings of the study overall: Ophthalmopathy and stable hyperthyroidism were separated by a 13 V-J model. Blood samples included most of the expanded thyroid clonotypes exceeding 0.001.

In this sample, this clonotype turned up many times. Its antigen is currently unknown. Trimming removed 2 bases at V and 1 base at J, with 23 bases between. The germline V gene encodes CDR1 GTSNPN and CDR2 SVGIG (reference sequence). The CDR3 runs to 18 residues. The source material, RNA transcripts, was used to amplify TCR beta CDR3 regions. The TCR CDR3 was amplified in a first-round RT-PCR using the HTBI primer set. From the multiplex PCR reads, TCRdb called clonotypes with MiXCR, one entry per CDR3 protein. The table records around 99,000 distinct CDR3 sequences, 16% of them present only once. If no ophthalmopathy progression occurred within 18 months, Graves' hyperthyroidism was stable.

The source of this sequence is a woman aged 50 to 60 with Graves' hyperthyroidism. The chain has TRBV30 and TRBJ2-5; perhaps TRBD1 as D (6 bases). The sequencing sample was made of blood. This CDR3 is CAWSTALWQGLVQETQYF. In DNA, the CDR3 is TGTGCCTGGAGTACCGCCCTGTGGCAGGGGCTTGTCCAAGAGACCCAGTACTTC.